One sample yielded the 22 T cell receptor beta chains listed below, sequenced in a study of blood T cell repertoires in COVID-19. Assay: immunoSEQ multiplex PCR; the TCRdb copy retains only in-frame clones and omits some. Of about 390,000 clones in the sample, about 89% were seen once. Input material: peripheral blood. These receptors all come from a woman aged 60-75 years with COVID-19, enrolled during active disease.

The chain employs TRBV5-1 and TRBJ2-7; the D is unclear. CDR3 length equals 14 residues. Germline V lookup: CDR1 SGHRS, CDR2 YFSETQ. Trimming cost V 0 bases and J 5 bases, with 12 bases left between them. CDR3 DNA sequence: TGCGCCAGCAGCTTGGGTTTTAGTAGTCACGAGCAGTACTTC. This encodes CASSLGFSSHEQYF.

The CDR3 DNA reads as TGTGCCAGCTCGGGACAGGGCTACAATGAGCAGTTCTTC. Translated: CASSGQGYNEQFF. This chain links TRBV18 with TRBJ2-1; 9 nucleotides agree with TRBD1. The V segment lost 6 bases and the J segment 3 bases; nucleotides outside the gene matches: 0. The germline V gene has CDR1 KGHSH and CDR2 LQKENI. The length of the CDR3 is 13 residues.

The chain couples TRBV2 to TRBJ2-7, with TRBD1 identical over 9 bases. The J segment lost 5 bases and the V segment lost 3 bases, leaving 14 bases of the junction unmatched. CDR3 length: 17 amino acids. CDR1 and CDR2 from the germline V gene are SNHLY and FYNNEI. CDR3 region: CASSDQTGGLILDEQYF. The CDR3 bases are TGTGCCAGCAGTGATCAGACAGGGGGTTTAATTCTGGACGAGCAGTACTTC.

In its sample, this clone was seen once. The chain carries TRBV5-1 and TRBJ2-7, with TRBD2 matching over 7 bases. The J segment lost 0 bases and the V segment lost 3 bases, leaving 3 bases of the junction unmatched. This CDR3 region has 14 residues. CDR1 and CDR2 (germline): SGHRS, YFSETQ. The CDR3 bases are TGCGCCAGCAGCTGGGAGGGGAGCTCCTACGAGCAGTACTTC. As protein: CASSWEGSSYEQYF.

The CDR3: CASSPFSGKGQFF. The CDR3 DNA is TGTGCCAGCAGTCCATTTAGCGGGAAGGGGCAGTTCTTC. The chain recombines TRBV7-9 with TRBJ2-1; TRBD2 aligns across 8 bases. The CDR3 is made up of 13 amino acids. Germline CDR1 SEHNR, CDR2 FQNEAQ (reference sequence). J lost 12 bases, V lost 6 bases, and 10 bases had no gene match.

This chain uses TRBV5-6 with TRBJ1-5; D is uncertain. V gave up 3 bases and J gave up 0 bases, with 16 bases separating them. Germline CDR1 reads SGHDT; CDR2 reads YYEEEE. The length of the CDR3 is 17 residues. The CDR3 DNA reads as TGTGCCAGCAGCTCGTACAGCCGAGGGTATAGCAATCAGCCCCAGCATTTT. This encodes CASSSYSRGYSNQPQHF.

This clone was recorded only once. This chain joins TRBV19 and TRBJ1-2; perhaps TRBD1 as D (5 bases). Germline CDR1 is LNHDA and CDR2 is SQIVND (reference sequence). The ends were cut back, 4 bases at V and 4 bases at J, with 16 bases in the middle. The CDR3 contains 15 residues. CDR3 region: CASSTASGGFYGYTF. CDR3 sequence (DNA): TGTGCCAGTAGTACCGCCTCCGGGGGGTTCTATGGCTACACCTTC.

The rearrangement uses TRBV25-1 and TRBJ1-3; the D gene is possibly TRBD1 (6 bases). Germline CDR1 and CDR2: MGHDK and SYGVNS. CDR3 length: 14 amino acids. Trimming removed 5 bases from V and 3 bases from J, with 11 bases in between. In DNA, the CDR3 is TGTGCCAGCAGTAAAACACAGGGTGGAAACACCATATATTTT. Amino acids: CASSKTQGGNTIYF.

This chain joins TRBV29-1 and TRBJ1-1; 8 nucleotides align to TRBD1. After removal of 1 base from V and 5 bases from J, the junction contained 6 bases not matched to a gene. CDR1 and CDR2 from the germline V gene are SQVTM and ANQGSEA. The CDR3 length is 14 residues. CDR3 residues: CSVEVRTGYTEAFF. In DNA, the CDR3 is TGCAGCGTTGAAGTGAGGACAGGGTATACTGAAGCTTTCTTT.

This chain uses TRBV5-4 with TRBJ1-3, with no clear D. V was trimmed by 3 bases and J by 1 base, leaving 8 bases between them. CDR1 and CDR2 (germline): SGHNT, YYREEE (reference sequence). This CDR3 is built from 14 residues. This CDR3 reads CASSSRTSGNTIYF. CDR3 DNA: TGTGCCAGCAGCTCCAGGACTTCTGGAAACACCATATATTTT. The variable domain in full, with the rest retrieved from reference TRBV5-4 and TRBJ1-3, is ETGVTQSPTHLIKTRGQQVTLRCSSQSGHNTVSWYQQALGQGPQFIFQYYREEENGRGNFPPRFSGLQFPNYSSELNVNALELDDSALYLCASSSRTSGNTIYFGEGSWLTVV.

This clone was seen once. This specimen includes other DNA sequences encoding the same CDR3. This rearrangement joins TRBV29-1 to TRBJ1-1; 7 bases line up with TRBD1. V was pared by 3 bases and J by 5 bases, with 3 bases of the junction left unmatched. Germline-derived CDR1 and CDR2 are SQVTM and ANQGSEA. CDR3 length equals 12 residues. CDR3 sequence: CSVEAGGTEAFF. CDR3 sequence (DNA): TGCAGCGTTGAGGCAGGGGGAACTGAAGCTTTCTTT.

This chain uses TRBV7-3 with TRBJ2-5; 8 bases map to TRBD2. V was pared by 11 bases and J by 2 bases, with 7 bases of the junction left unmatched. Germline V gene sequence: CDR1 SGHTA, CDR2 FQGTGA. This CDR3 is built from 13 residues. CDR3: CAPRSGGQETQYF. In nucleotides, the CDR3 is TGTGCCCCACGGAGCGGGGGACAAGAGACCCAGTACTTC.

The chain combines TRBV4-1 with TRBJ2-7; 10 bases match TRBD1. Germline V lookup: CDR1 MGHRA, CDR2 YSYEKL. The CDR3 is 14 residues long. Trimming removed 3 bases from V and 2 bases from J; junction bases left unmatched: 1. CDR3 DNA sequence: TGCGCCAGCAGCCAGGACAGGGGGGCCTACGAGCAGTACTTC. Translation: CASSQDRGAYEQYF.

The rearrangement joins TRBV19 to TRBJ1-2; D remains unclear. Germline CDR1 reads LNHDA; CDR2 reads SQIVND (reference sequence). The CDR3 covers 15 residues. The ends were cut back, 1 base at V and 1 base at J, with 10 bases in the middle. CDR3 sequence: CASSIGLINNYGYTF. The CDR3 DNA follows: TGTGCCAGTAGTATAGGACTCATAAATAACTATGGCTACACCTTC.

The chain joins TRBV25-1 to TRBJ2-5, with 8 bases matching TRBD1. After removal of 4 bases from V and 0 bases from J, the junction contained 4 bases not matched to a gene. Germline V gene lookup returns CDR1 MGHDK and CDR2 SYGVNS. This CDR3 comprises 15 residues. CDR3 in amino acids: CASSADRGNQETQYF. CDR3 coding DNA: TGTGCCAGCAGTGCTGACAGGGGTAACCAAGAGACCCAGTACTTC.

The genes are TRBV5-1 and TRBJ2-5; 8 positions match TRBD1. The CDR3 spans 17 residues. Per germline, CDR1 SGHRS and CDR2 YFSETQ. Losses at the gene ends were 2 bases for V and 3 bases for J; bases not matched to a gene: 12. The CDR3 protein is CASSFTQGTGGKETQYF. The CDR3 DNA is TGCGCCAGCAGCTTCACCCAGGGGACAGGCGGAAAAGAGACCCAGTACTTC.

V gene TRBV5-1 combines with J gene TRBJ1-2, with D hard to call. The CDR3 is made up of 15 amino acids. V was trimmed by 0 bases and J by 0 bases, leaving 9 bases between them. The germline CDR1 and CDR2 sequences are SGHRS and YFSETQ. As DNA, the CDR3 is TGCGCCAGCAGCTTGGCCGGGGTAGCTAACTATGGCTACACCTTC. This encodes CASSLAGVANYGYTF.

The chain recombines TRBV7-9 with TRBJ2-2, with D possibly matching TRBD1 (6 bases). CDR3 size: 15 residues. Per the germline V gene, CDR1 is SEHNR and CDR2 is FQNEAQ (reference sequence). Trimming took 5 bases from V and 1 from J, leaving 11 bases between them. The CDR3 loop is CASSPEQGNTGELFF. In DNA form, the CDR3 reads TGTGCCAGCAGCCCGGAACAGGGGAACACCGGGGAGCTGTTTTTT.

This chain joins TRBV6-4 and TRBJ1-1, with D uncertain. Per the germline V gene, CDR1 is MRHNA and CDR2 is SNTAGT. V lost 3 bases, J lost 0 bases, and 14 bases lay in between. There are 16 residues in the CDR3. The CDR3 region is CASSEEEREMNTEAFF. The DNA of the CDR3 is TGTGCCAGCAGTGAAGAGGAAAGGGAGATGAACACTGAAGCTTTCTTT.

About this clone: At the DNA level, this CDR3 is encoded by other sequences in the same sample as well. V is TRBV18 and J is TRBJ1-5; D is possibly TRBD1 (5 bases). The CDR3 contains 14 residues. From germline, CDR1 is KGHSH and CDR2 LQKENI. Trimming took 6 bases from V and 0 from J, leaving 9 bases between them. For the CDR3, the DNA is TGTGCCAGCTCCCCGGGACTTAGCAATCAGCCCCAGCATTTT. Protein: CASSPGLSNQPQHF.

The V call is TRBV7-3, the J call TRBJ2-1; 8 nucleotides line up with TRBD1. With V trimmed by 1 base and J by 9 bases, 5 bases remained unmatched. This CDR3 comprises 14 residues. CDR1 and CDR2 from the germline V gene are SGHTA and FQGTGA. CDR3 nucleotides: TGTGCCAGCAGCTTAAGTCAGGGGGCGATTGAGCAGTTCTTC. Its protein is CASSLSQGAIEQFF. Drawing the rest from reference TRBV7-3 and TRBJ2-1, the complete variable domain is GAGVSQTPSNKVTEKGKYVELRCDPISGHTALYWYRQSLGQGPEFLIYFQGTGAADDSGLPNDRFFAVRPEGSVSTLKIQRTERGDSAVYLCASSLSQGAIEQFFGPGTRLTVL.

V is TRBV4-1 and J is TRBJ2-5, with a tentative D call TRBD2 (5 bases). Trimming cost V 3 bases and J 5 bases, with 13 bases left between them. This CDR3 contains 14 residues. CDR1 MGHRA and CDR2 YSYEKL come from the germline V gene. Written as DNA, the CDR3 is TGCGCCAGCAGCCAGGGGAGCAACTCTGAGACCCAGTACTTC. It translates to CASSQGSNSETQYF.